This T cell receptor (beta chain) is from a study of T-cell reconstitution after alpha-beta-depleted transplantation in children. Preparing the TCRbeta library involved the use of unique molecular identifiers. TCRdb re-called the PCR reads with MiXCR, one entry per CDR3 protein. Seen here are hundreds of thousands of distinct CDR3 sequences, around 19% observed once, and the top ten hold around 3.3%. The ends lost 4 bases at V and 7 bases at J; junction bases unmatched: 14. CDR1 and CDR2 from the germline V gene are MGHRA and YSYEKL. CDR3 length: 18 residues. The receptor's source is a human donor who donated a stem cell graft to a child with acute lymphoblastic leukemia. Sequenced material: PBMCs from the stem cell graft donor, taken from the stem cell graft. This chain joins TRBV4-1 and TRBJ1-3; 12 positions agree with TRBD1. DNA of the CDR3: TGCGCCAGCAGCCGCCCGGTCCGGGACAGGGGGCAACGTAACACCATATATTTT. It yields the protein CASSRPVRDRGQRNTIYF.